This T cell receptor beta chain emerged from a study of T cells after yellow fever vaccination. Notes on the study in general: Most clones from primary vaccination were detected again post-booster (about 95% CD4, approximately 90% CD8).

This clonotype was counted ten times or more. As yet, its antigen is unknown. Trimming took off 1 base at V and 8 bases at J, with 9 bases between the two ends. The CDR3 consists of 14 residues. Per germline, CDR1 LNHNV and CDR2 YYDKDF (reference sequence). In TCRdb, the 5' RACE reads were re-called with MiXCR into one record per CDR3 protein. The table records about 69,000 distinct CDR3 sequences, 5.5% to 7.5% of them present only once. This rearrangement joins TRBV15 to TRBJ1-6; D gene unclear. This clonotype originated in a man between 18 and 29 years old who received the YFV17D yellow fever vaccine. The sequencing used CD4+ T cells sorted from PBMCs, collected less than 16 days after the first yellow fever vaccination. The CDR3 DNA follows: TGTGCCACCAGCAGAGTAGGGCCGGATTCACCCCTCCACTTT. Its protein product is CATSRVGPDSPLHF.